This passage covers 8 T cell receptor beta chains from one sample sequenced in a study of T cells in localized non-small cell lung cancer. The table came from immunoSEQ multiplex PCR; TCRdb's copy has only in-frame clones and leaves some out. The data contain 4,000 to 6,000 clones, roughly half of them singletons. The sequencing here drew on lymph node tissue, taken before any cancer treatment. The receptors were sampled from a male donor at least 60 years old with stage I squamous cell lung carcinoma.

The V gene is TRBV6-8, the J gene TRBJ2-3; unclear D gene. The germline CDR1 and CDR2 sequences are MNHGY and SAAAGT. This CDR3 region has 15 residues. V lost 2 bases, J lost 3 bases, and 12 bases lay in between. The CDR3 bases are TGTGCCAGCAGTTACGCATTTACCCTAACAGATACGCAGTATTTT. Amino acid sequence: CASSYAFTLTDTQYF.

The CDR3: CASSTRTSGRVSINEQFF. As DNA, the CDR3 is TGTGCCAGCAGCACCCGGACTAGCGGGAGAGTTTCGATCAATGAGCAGTTCTTC. The chain joins TRBV11-3 to TRBJ2-1, with TRBD2 matching over 13 bases. The CDR3 contains 18 residues. CDR1 and CDR2 from the germline V gene are SGHNT and YENEEA. J was trimmed by 6 bases and V by 5 bases; bases with no gene match: 13.

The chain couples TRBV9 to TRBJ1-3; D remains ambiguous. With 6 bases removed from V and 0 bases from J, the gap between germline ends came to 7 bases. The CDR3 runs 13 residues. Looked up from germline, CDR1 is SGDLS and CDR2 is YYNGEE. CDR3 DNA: TGTGCCAGCACGAGGGACTCTGGAAACACCATATATTTT. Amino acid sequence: CASTRDSGNTIYF.

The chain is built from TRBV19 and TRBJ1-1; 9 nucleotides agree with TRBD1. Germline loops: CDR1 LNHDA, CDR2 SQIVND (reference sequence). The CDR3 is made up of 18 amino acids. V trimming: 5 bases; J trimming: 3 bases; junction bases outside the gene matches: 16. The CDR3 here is CASSPLLGQGGGYTEAFF. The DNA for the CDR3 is TGTGCCAGTAGTCCCTTACTGGGACAGGGAGGAGGGTACACTGAAGCTTTCTTT.

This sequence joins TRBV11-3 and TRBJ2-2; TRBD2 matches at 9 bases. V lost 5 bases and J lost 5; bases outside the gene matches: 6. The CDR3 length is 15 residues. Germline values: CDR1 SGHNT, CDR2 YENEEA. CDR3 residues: CASSPGTSLTGELFF. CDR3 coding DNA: TGTGCCAGCAGCCCCGGGACTAGCCTAACCGGGGAGCTGTTTTTT.

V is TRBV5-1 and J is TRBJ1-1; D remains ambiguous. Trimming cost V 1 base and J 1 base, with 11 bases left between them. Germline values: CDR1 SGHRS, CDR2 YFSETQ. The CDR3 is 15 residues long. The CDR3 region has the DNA TGCGCCAGCAGCTTGTTCGGCCGAAAGAACACTGAAGCTTTCTTT. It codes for CASSLFGRKNTEAFF.

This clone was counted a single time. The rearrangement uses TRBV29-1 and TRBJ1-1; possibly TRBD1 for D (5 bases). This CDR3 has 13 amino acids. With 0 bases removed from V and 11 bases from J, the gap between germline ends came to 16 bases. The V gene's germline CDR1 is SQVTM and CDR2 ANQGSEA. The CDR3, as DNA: TGCAGCGTTGAAGATAGGCCGGGGGGTAAGGCTTTCTTT. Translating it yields CSVEDRPGGKAFF.

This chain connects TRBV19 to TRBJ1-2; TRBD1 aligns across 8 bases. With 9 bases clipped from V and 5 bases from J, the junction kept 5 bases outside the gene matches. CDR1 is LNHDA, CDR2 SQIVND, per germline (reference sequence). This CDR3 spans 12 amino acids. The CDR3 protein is CASQQGDYGYTF. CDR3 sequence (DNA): TGTGCCAGCCAACAGGGGGATTATGGCTACACCTTC.